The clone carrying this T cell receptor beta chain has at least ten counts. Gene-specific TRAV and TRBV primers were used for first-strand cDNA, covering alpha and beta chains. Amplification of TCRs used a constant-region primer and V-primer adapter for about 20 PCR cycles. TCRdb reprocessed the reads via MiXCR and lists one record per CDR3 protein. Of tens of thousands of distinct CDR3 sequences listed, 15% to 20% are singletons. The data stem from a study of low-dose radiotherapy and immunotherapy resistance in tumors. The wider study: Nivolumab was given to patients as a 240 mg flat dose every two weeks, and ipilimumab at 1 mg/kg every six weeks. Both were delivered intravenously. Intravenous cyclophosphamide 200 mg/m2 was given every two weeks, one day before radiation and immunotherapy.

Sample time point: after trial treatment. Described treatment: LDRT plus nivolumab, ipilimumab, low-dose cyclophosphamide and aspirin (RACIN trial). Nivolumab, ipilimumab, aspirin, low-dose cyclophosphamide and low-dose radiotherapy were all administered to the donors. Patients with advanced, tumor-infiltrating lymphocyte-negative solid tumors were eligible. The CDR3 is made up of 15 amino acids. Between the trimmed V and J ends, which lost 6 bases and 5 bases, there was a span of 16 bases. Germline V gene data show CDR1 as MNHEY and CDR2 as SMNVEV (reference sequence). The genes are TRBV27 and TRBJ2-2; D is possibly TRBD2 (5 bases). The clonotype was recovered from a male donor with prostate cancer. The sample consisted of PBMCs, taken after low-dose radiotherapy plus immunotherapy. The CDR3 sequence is CASSLTLGSTGELFF. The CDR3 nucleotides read TGTGCCAGCAGCCTCACACTAGGTTCAACCGGGGAGCTGTTTTTT.